This T cell receptor beta chain was profiled in a study of blood T cell repertoires in COVID-19. In the study overall: The United States, Italy and Spain provided the acute and convalescent COVID-19 samples. PBMCs, B-cell-depleted T cells, or T cells provided the cDNA or gDNA that made up the material.

Enrollees, about 18 to 89 years old, lived in 24 US areas. Produced via immunoSEQ multiplex PCR; TCRdb's table is partial and in-frame only. The repertoire holds about 410,000 clones, with around 92% as singletons. The trim removed 4 bases at V and 7 bases at J, leaving 11 bases unmatched. Germline V gene sequence: CDR1 SGHRS, CDR2 YFSETQ. The CDR3 is 15 residues long. The material sequenced was PBMCs or T cells enriched from blood (not recorded which). The chain recombines TRBV5-1 with TRBJ1-2; TRBD1 aligns across 9 bases. This clonotype was obtained from a woman aged 25 to 39 who had recovered from COVID-19. CDR3 coding DNA: TGCGCCAGCAGCCCGAGGGACAGGGATCGGGGTGGCTACACCTTC. Translated, it gives CASSPRDRDRGGYTF.